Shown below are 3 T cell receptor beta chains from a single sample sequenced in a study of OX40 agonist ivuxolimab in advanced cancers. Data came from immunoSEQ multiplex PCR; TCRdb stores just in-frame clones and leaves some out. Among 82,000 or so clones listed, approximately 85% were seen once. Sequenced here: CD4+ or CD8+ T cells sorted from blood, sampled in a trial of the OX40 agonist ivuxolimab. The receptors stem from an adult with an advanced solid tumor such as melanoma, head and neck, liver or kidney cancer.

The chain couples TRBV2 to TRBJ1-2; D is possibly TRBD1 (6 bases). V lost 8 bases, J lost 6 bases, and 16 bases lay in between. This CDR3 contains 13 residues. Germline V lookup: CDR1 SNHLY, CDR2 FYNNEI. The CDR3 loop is CASVPGEWDGYTF. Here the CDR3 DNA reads TGTGCCAGCGTACCAGGGGAGTGGGATGGCTACACCTTC.

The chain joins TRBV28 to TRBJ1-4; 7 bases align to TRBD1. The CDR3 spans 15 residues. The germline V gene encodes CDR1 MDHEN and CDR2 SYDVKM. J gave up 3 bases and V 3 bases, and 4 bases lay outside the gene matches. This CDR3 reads CASSFGDRSNEKLFF. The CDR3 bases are TGTGCCAGCAGTTTTGGGGACAGATCTAATGAAAAACTGTTTTTT.

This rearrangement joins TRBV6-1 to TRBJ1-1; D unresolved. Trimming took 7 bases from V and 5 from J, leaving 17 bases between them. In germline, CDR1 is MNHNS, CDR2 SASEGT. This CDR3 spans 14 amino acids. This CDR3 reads CASTVGAINTEAFF. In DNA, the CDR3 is TGTGCCAGCACCGTCGGCGCTATTAATACTGAAGCTTTCTTT.